This T cell receptor (beta chain) was recorded in a study of blood T cells in healthy people across ages. Study in general: Capture by template switching was about one barcoded beta molecule per two T cells. Findings and caveats of the study: Both naive CD4+ cell counts and diversity were greater in long-lived donors than in aged donors.

Then a second PCR, running about 6 to 11 cycles, was carried out with a sample-barcoded 5' primer and a J-beta primer mix. Each of the samples gave a minimum of 2.5 million paired-end reads that contained CDR3. One entry per CDR3 protein, called by TCRdb with MiXCR from the 5' RACE reads. The profile shows about 830,000 distinct CDR3 sequences, more than 45% of them singletons. The extraction recovered at least 5.5 micrograms of total RNA per sample. A note on this clonotype: Its antigen is not identified.

Sequencing was done on a sample of blood. This receptor was identified in a young man in good health.

CDR3 protein: CASSLVAPLHF. The CDR3, as DNA: TGTGCCAGCAGCTTAGTGGCACCCCTCCACTTT. This chain connects TRBV7-2 to TRBJ1-6; D gene unclear. CDR3 length: 11 amino acids. Trimming shortened V by 1 base and J by 11 bases, and 3 bases separated the two germline ends. Germline lookup yields CDR1 SGHTA and CDR2 FQGNSA.